A single T cell receptor (beta chain) is shown here with its context. The antigen is undetermined. This CDR3 is 15 amino acids long. The germline V gene encodes CDR1 MNHNS and CDR2 SASEGT. This record belongs to a study of circulating and synovial CD4+ cells in juvenile arthritis. Study results and caveats: Compared with bulk blood, circulating pathogenic-like lymphocytes shared substantially more CDR3 sequences with synovial T cells.

Libraries were prepared by immunoSEQ multiplex PCR; TCRdb keeps only in-frame clonotypes and omits some of them. The sample has over 30,000 clones; about 95% are singletons. The TCR comes from a human donor with juvenile idiopathic arthritis. Sequencing was carried out using CD4+ T cells from blood. The chain combines TRBV6-1 with TRBJ2-5; weak D call: TRBD1 (7 bases). The end of the DNA aligns better with TRBJ2-7, so the J call may be wrong. The CDR3 bases are TGTGCCAGCAGTGCCTTGACAGGGAGGTCCTACGAGCAGTACTTC. Translated, it gives CASSALTGRSYEQYF.